Below, 20 T cell receptor beta chains from the same sample are listed, as sequenced in a study of blood T cell repertoires in COVID-19. The method was immunoSEQ multiplex PCR; TCRdb's version includes in-frame clones alone and lacks a portion of them. This sample carries 300,000 to 400,000 clones, 80% to 90% of them seen once, and the ten largest clones take roughly 9.9%. Sequenced: peripheral blood. All receptors come from a man younger than 45 with COVID-19, enrolled during active disease.

V usage is TRBV7-2 and J usage is TRBJ1-1, with D maybe TRBD1 (6 bases). CDR1 and CDR2 (germline): SGHTA, FQGNSA. The CDR3 runs to 13 residues. The V gene lost 4 bases and the J gene lost 4 bases, with 10 bases spanning the gap. CDR3 residues: CASSYRGGTEAFF. In DNA, the CDR3 is TGTGCCAGCAGCTATAGGGGGGGCACTGAAGCTTTCTTT.

The V gene is TRBV28, the J gene TRBJ2-1, with 8 bases identical to TRBD1. The V gene's germline CDR1 is MDHEN and CDR2 SYDVKM. Trimming cost V 6 bases and J 10 bases; bases outside gene matches: 11. The CDR3 loop spans 14 amino acids. CDR3 DNA: TGTGCCAGCAGGACACCGAGGACAGGGTACGAGCAGTTCTTC. Its protein product is CASRTPRTGYEQFF.

The gene calls are TRBV7-2 and TRBJ2-7, with 7 bases lining up with TRBD1. The CDR3 has 14 amino acids. Germline V gives CDR1 SGHTA, CDR2 FQGNSA. With 5 bases clipped from V and 6 bases from J, the junction kept 10 bases outside the gene matches. In DNA, the CDR3 is TGTGCCAGCAGCGCTCCACCGGGACAGTCCGAGCAGTACTTC. Amino acids: CASSAPPGQSEQYF.

The chain employs TRBV6-5 and TRBJ2-3, with 7 bases matching TRBD2. Germline assignment: CDR1 MNHEY and CDR2 SVGAGI. V was pared by 7 bases and J by 1 base, with 8 bases of the junction left unmatched. The CDR3 covers 15 residues. The CDR3 is CASKPREFGTDTQYF. The CDR3 coding sequence is TGTGCCAGCAAACCGCGGGAGTTTGGCACAGATACGCAGTATTTT.

The chain joins TRBV7-3 to TRBJ2-1; 11 nucleotides agree with TRBD1. The germline V gene encodes CDR1 SGHTA and CDR2 FQGTGA. The CDR3 is 15 residues long. V dropped 5 bases and J dropped 2; count of bases not matched to a gene: 2. As DNA, the CDR3 is TGTGCCAGCAGCGCGGGACAGGGGGCCTACAATGAGCAGTTCTTC. The encoded protein is CASSAGQGAYNEQFF. The whole variable domain, filled in from reference TRBV7-3 and TRBJ2-1, reads GAGVSQTPSNKVTEKGKYVELRCDPISGHTALYWYRQSLGQGPEFLIYFQGTGAADDSGLPNDRFFAVRPEGSVSTLKIQRTERGDSAVYLCASSAGQGAYNEQFFGPGTRLTVL.

The chain uses TRBV27 and TRBJ2-7; 7 bases agree with TRBD1. The V gene end was trimmed by 2 bases and the J gene end by 5 bases; junction bases not matched to a gene: 9. This CDR3 contains 15 residues. Germline V gene lookup returns CDR1 MNHEY and CDR2 SMNVEV (reference sequence). CDR3 DNA: TGTGCCAGCAGTTTAGGCTCGACAGGGTTGAACGAGCAGTACTTC. Encoded protein: CASSLGSTGLNEQYF.

This clone appeared a few times. The chain employs TRBV18 and TRBJ2-7, with 7 bases fitting TRBD1. With 6 bases clipped from V and 4 bases from J, the junction kept 6 bases outside the gene matches. From germline, CDR1 is KGHSH and CDR2 LQKENI. The CDR3 spans 13 residues. Here the CDR3 reads CASSHGTVYEQYF. In DNA form, the CDR3 reads TGTGCCAGCTCGCACGGGACAGTTTACGAGCAGTACTTC.

This chain links TRBV19 with TRBJ2-4, with a tentative D call TRBD1 (6 bases). V lost 2 bases to trimming and J lost 6 bases, with 11 bases between them. This CDR3 spans 14 amino acids. Germline V CDR1 and CDR2: LNHDA, SQIVND (reference sequence). CDR3 sequence: CASSIRGRGNIQYF. CDR3 sequence (DNA): TGTGCCAGTAGTATAAGAGGCAGGGGAAACATTCAGTACTTC. Full variable domain (rest looked up from reference TRBV19 and TRBJ2-4): DGGITQSPKYLFRKEGQNVTLSCEQNLNHDAMYWYRQDPGQGLRLIYYSQIVNDFQKGDIAEGYSVSREKKESFPLTVTSAQKNPTAFYLCASSIRGRGNIQYFGAGTRLSVL.

The V call is TRBV5-4, the J call TRBJ2-5; a possible D gene is TRBD1 (6 bases). This CDR3 is 12 amino acids long. V was shortened by 5 bases and J by 5 bases, with 10 bases between the two germline ends. Germline V gene lookup returns CDR1 SGHNT and CDR2 YYREEE (reference sequence). In DNA form, the CDR3 reads TGTGCCAGCAGTTCCACAGGGGAGACCCAGTACTTC. Translation: CASSSTGETQYF. Full variable domain (outside the CDR3, taken from reference TRBV5-4 and TRBJ2-5): ETGVTQSPTHLIKTRGQQVTLRCSSQSGHNTVSWYQQALGQGPQFIFQYYREEENGRGNFPPRFSGLQFPNYSSELNVNALELDDSALYLCASSSTGETQYFGPGTRLLVL.

This sequence joins TRBV7-3 and TRBJ2-2; D uncertain. CDR1 is SGHTA and CDR2 is FQGTGA in the germline V gene. Trimming left V 2 bases short and J 7 bases short, with 11 bases between. The CDR3 covers 14 residues. CDR3 in amino acids: CASSLQIMNGELFF. The DNA for the CDR3 is TGTGCCAGCAGCTTACAGATCATGAACGGGGAGCTGTTTTTT.

The chain recombines TRBV19 with TRBJ1-1, with D tentatively TRBD1 (6 bases). V was cut by 7 bases and J by 8 bases, with 17 bases left in between. The germline gives CDR1 LNHDA, CDR2 SQIVND (reference sequence). The CDR3 totals 13 residues. CDR3 nucleotide sequence: TGTGCCAGTAATCCTACAGGGTCCGGAGAAGCTTTCTTT. This sequence encodes CASNPTGSGEAFF.

The chain is built from TRBV5-1 and TRBJ2-2; 11 bases align to TRBD1. Trimming at V came to 5 bases and at J to 6 bases, leaving 9 bases not matched to a gene. CDR3 length: 16 amino acids. Germline V CDR1 and CDR2: SGHRS, YFSETQ. CDR3 sequence reads: CASRIRGTGGPGELFF. The CDR3 DNA follows: TGCGCCAGCAGAATTCGGGGGACAGGGGGTCCCGGGGAGCTGTTTTTT.

The chain links TRBV14 to TRBJ2-3; TRBD2 matches at 16 bases. The V and J ends lost 4 bases and 4 bases, in that order; junction bases with no gene match: 8. The CDR3 consists of 18 residues. Germline CDR1 SGHDN, CDR2 FVKESK. The CDR3 protein is CASSPGLAGGSYADTQYF. The CDR3 DNA reads as TGTGCCAGCAGCCCGGGACTAGCGGGAGGGTCGTACGCAGATACGCAGTATTTT.

The chain combines TRBV25-1 with TRBJ1-1, with TRBD1 identical over 11 bases. With 3 bases clipped from V and 4 bases from J, the junction kept 7 bases outside the gene matches. Germline values: CDR1 MGHDK, CDR2 SYGVNS. The CDR3 is 16 residues long. CDR3 amino acids: CASSDPLGQGVTEAFF. CDR3 coding DNA: TGTGCCAGCAGTGACCCCTTGGGACAGGGGGTCACTGAAGCTTTCTTT. Using reference TRBV25-1 and TRBJ1-1 for the parts outside the CDR3, the full variable domain is EADIYQTPRYLVIGTGKKITLECSQTMGHDKMYWYQQDPGMELHLIHYSYGVNSTEKGDLSSESTVSRIRTEHFPLTLESARPSHTSQYLCASSDPLGQGVTEAFFGQGTRLTVV.

This chain connects TRBV28 to TRBJ2-7; TRBD1 agrees at 8 bases. This CDR3 region has 15 residues. V was pared by 7 bases and J by 3 bases, with 11 bases of the junction left unmatched. Germline values: CDR1 MDHEN, CDR2 SYDVKM. DNA for the CDR3: TGTGCCAGCATCGAGCGGGCAGGGGGCGACTACGAGCAGTACTTC. It encodes CASIERAGGDYEQYF.

The chain has TRBV6-5 and TRBJ1-4; no firm D call. CDR1 is MNHEY and CDR2 is SVGAGI in the germline V gene. The CDR3 sequence is 13 residues long. Trimming shortened V by 1 base and J by 5 bases, and 5 bases separated the two germline ends. The CDR3 coding sequence is TGTGCCAGCAGTTACTTGGAGAATGAAAAACTGTTTTTT. It is translated as CASSYLENEKLFF.

J is TRBJ1-3 and V is TRBV4-2; tentative D call: TRBD1 (6 bases). Looked up from germline, CDR1 is LGHNA and CDR2 is YNFKEQ. V lost 1 base and J 6 bases, leaving 13 bases between the germline ends. This CDR3 comprises 15 residues. CDR3 coding DNA: TGTGCCAGCAGCCAAGGGACAGTAGTTGAAAACACCATATATTTT. Encoded protein: CASSQGTVVENTIYF.

The genes are TRBV24-1 and TRBJ1-2; perhaps TRBD1 as D (5 bases). The V and J ends lost 1 base and 4 bases respectively, with 9 bases between them. Germline V gene lookup returns CDR1 KGHDR and CDR2 SFDVKD. The CDR3 is 14 amino acids. The chain's CDR3 is CATSDFARAYGYTF. In DNA, the CDR3 is TGTGCCACCAGTGATTTCGCCAGGGCCTATGGCTACACCTTC.

V gene TRBV6-1 combines with J gene TRBJ2-7, with D maybe TRBD2 (6 bases). The CDR3 extends over 13 amino acids. Germline CDR1 MNHNS, CDR2 SASEGT. With 2 bases removed from V and 3 bases from J, the gap between germline ends came to 8 bases. The CDR3 spells CASSEPGLYEQYF. In DNA form, the CDR3 reads TGTGCCAGCAGTGAACCGGGACTCTACGAGCAGTACTTC.

The rearrangement joins TRBV20-1 to TRBJ2-1; weak D call: TRBD1 (5 bases). Trimming left V 3 bases short and J 6 bases short, with 18 bases between. This CDR3 has 15 amino acids. In germline, CDR1 is DFQATT, CDR2 SNEGSKA (reference sequence). CDR3 loop: CSASNWGLSPNEQFF. Here the CDR3 DNA reads TGCAGTGCTAGTAACTGGGGCCTTTCCCCCAATGAGCAGTTCTTC.